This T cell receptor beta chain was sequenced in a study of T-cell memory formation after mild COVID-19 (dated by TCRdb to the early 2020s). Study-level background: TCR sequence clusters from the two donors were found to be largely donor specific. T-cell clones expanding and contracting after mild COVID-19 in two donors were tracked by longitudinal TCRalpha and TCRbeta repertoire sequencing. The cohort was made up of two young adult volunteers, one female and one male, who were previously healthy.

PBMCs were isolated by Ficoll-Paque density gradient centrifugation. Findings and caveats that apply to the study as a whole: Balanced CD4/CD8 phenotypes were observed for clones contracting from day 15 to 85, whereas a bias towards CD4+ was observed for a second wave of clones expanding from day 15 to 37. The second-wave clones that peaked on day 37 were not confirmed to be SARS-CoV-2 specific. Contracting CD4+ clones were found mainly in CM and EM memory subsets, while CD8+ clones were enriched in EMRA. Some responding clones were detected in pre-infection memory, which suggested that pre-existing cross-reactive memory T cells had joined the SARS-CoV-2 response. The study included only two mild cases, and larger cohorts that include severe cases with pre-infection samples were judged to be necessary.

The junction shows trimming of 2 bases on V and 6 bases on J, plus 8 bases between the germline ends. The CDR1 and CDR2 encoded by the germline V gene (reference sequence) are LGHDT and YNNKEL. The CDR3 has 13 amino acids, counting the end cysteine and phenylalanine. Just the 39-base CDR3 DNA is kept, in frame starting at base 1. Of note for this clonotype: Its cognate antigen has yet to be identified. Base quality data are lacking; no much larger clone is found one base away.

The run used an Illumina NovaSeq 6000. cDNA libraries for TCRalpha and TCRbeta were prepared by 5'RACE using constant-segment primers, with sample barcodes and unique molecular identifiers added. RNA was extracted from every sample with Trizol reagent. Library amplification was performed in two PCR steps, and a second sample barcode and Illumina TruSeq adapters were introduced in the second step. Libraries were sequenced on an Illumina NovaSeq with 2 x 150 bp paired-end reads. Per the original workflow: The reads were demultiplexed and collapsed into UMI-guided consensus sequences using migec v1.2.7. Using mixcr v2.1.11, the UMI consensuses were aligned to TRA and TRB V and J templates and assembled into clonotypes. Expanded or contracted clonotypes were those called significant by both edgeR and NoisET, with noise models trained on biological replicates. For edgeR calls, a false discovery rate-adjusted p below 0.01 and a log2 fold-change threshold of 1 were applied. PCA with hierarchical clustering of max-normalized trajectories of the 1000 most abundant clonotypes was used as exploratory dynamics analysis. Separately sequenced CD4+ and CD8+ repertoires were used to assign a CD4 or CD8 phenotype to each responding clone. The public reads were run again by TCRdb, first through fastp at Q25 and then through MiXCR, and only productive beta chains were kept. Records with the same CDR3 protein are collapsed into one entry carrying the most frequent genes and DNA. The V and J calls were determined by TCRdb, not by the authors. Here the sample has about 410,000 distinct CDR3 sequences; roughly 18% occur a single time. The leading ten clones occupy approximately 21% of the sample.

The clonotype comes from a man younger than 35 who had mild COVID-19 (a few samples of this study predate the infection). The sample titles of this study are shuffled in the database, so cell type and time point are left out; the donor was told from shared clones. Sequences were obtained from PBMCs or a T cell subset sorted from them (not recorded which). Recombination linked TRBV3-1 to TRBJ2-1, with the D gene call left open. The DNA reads TGTGCCAGCAGCCAATCAGGATCCAATGAGCAGTTCTTC. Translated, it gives CASSQSGSNEQFF.